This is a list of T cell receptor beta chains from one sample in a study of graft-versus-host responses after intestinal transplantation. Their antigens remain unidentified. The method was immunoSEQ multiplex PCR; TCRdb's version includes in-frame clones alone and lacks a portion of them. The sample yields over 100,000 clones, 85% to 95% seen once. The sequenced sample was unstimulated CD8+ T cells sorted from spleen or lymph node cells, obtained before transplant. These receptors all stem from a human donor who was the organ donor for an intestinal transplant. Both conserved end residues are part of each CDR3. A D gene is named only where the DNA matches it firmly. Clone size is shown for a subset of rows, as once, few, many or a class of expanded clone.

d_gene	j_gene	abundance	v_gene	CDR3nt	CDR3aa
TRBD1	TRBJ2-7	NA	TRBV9	TGTGCCAGCAGCGTAGCCCCCGACAGGGCCTCCTACGAGCAGTACTTC	CASSVAPDRASYEQYF
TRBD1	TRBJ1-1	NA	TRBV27	TGTGCCAGCAGTTCCGGGACAGAGAACACTGAAGCTTTCTTT	CASSSGTENTEAFF
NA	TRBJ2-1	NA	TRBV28	TGTGCCAGCAGTTTAGGGAGGAATGAGCAGTTCTTC	CASSLGRNEQFF
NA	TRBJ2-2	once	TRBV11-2	TGTGCCAGCAGTCCCGGGACAACGAACACCGGGGAGCTGTTTTTT	CASSPGTTNTGELFF
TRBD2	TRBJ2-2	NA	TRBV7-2	TGTGCCAGCAGCCCCCTAATTGGGGAGGGGAACACCGGGGAGCTGTTTTTT	CASSPLIGEGNTGELFF
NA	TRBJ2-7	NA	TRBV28	TGTGCCAGCAGCCCCTACAGCGGAGCCTCCTACGAGCAGTACTTC	CASSPYSGASYEQYF
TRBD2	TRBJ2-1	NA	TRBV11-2	TGTGCCAGCAGCTTAGCGGGAGGGCTCTACAATGAGCAGTTCTTC	CASSLAGGLYNEQFF
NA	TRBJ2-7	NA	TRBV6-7	TGTGCCAGCAGGGGGGGATATGGGGCCTACGAGCAGTACTTC	CASRGGYGAYEQYF
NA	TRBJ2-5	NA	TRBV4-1	TGCGCCAGCAGCCCGGGGTTACAAGAGACCCAGTACTTC	CASSPGLQETQYF
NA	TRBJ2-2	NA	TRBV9	TGTGCCAGCAGCGTTCCTCTGGGAGCGGACACCGGGGAGCTGTTTTTT	CASSVPLGADTGELFF
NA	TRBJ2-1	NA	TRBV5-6	TGTGCCAGCAGCTTGGCTCGGAGTGAGCAGTTCTTC	CASSLARSEQFF
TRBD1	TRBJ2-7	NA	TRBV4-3	TGCGCCAGCAGCCAAGGGACAGGGTGGTACGAGCAGTACTTC	CASSQGTGWYEQYF
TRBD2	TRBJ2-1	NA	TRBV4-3	TGCGCCAGCAGCTCTTCGGGACTAGGGGAACATGAGCAGTTCTTC	CASSSSGLGEHEQFF
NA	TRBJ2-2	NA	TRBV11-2	TGTGCCAGCAGCCCAGCGGCCACCGGGGAGCTGTTTTTT	CASSPAATGELFF
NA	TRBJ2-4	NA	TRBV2	TGTGCCAGCAGGATGGGTACCAAAAACATTCAGTACTTC	CASRMGTKNIQYF
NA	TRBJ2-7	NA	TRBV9	TGTGCCAGCAGCCCCCAAGGGGAGTCCTACGAGCAGTACTTC	CASSPQGESYEQYF
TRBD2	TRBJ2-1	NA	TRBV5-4	TGTGCCAGCAGCGGCGGGACTAGCGGTTACGCAAAGGTGGGCTACAATGAGCAGTTCTTC	CASSGGTSGYAKVGYNEQFF
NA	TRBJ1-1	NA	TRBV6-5	TGTGCCAGCAGCCAACACGGCGGGTCCTACACTGAAGCTTTCTTT	CASSQHGGSYTEAFF
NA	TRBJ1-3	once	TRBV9	TGTGCCAGCAACCAGGGGACATCTGGAAACACCATATATTTT	CASNQGTSGNTIYF
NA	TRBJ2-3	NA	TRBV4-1	TGCGCCAGCAGCCAAGCGTTTCGGCTCCGTCCTTCCACAGATACGCAGTATTTT	CASSQAFRLRPSTDTQYF
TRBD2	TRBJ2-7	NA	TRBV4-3	TGCGCCAGCAGCCCGGGACTAGCGGGAGCCTACGAGCAGTACTTC	CASSPGLAGAYEQYF
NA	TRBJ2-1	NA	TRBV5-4	TGTGCCAGCAGCTCGGGGCTAGACAATGAGCAGTTCTTC	CASSSGLDNEQFF
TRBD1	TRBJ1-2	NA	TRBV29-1	TGCAGCTTTACAGGGGACTATGGCTACACCTTC	CSFTGDYGYTF
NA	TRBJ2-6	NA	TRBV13	TGTGCCAGCAGCTTAGGACTGGTGATCTCTGGGGTCAACGTCCTGACTTTC	CASSLGLVISGVNVLTF
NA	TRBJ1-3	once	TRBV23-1	TGCGCCAGCAGTCAATTTCGACAGGCCCTGCCGAGGAACACCATATATTTT	CASSQFRQALPRNTIYF
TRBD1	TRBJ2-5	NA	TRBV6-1	TGTGCCAGCACCCAATTAAATGACAGGGAAGAGACCCAGTACTTC	CASTQLNDREETQYF
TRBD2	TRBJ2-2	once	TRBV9	TGTGCCAGCAGCGCTAGCGGGAGGGCCGACACCGGGGAGCTGTTTTTT	CASSASGRADTGELFF
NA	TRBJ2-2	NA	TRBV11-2	TGTGCCAGCACCCTCATGGACACCGGGGAGCTGTTTTTT	CASTLMDTGELFF
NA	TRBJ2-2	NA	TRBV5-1	TGCGCCAGCAGCACGTTTGGGGGACGTGATGGCGGGGAGCTGTTTTTT	CASSTFGGRDGGELFF
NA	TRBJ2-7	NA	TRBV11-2	TGTGCCAGCAGCCCCGGGACCGCACCCGAGAATTACGAGCAGTACTTC	CASSPGTAPENYEQYF
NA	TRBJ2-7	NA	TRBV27	TGTGCCAGCAGTCCCCTTTGGGGGGCCTTTTACGAGCAGTACTTC	CASSPLWGAFYEQYF
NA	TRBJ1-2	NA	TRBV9	TGTGCCAGCAGTCGACGAGGCACTCAAGGCTACACCTTC	CASSRRGTQGYTF
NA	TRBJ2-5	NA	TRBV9	TGTGCCAGCAGCCATGGGAACCAAGAGACCCAGTACTTC	CASSHGNQETQYF
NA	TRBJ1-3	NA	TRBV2	TGTGCCAGCAAAGAGGGGAGCTCTGGAAACACCATATATTTT	CASKEGSSGNTIYF